The 20 T cell receptor beta chains listed next were all sequenced from one sample in a study of PD-L1 blockade in urothelial cancer. Profiled with immunoSEQ multiplex PCR; TCRdb holds only in-frame clones, not every one. The sample holds about 50,000 clones, more than 70% seen once. Sample time point: pretreatment peripheral blood. Sequencing was performed on PBMCs, taken around atezolizumab (anti-PD-L1) treatment. The receptors were gathered from a man aged 55 to 69 with urothelial cancer.

The rearrangement links TRBV18 to TRBJ1-1; 8 positions agree with TRBD1. The CDR3 consists of 14 residues. Germline assignment: CDR1 KGHSH and CDR2 LQKENI. Trimming cost V 3 bases and J 5 bases; bases outside gene matches: 5. The CDR3 loop reads CASSPQGANTEAFF. The CDR3 DNA is TGTGCCAGCTCACCCCAGGGGGCGAATACTGAAGCTTTCTTT.

The chain joins TRBV9 to TRBJ2-3; D not certain. The CDR3 consists of 13 residues. Germline assignment: CDR1 SGDLS and CDR2 YYNGEE. V dropped 1 base and J dropped 5 bases, with 8 bases sitting between them. The CDR3 DNA reads TGTGCCAGCAGCGTAAGGCAGGTAGATACGCAGTATTTT. Translating it yields CASSVRQVDTQYF.

CDR3: CASRPTGFYGYTF. CDR3 nucleotide sequence: TGTGCCAGCAGACCGACAGGGTTCTATGGCTACACCTTC. The J gene is TRBJ1-2, the V gene TRBV6-5; TRBD1 aligns across 7 bases. V lost 6 bases to trimming and J lost 4 bases; unmatched junction nucleotides: 5. Germline CDR1 is MNHEY and CDR2 is SVGAGI. CDR3 length: 13 amino acids.

The chain links TRBV4-2 to TRBJ1-1; D is possibly TRBD1 (5 bases). Looked up from germline, CDR1 is LGHNA and CDR2 is YNFKEQ. The CDR3 consists of 16 residues. Trimming removed 1 base from V and 3 bases from J, with 15 bases in between. CDR3 sequence reads: CASSQGPQGRDTEAFF. The CDR3 DNA sequence: TGTGCCAGCAGCCAAGGCCCGCAGGGTCGAGACACTGAAGCTTTCTTT.

This chain uses TRBV30 with TRBJ2-7; maybe TRBD2 (5 bases). Deletions cut 2 bases from V and 5 bases from J, with 16 bases between. Germline lookup yields CDR1 GTSNPN and CDR2 SVGIG (reference sequence). The CDR3 runs to 14 residues. The CDR3 DNA reads as TGTGCCTGGAGTCCCGGGATTCCGGCTGACGAGCAGTACTTC. Encoded protein: CAWSPGIPADEQYF. Together with reference TRBV30 and TRBJ2-7, the CDR3 gives the full variable domain: SQTIHQWPATLVQPVGSPLSLECTVEGTSNPNLYWYRQAAGRGLQLLFYSVGIGQISSEVPQNLSASRPQDRQFILSSKKLLLSDSGFYLCAWSPGIPADEQYFGPGTRLTVT.

The chain uses TRBV6-5 and TRBJ1-4; no definite D call. V lost 7 bases, J lost 4 bases, and 16 bases lay in between. This CDR3 comprises 15 residues. CDR1 and CDR2 from the germline V gene are MNHEY and SVGAGI. CDR3 in DNA: TGTGCCAGCAACTTCTTGGCGGGGTATAATGAAAAACTGTTTTTT. As protein: CASNFLAGYNEKLFF.

The chain employs TRBV2 and TRBJ1-1; D gene ambiguous. The CDR3 covers 14 residues. Germline V lookup: CDR1 SNHLY, CDR2 FYNNEI. The V end was cut by 5 bases, the J end by 0 bases, with 10 bases between. The CDR3 loop is CASSTTSMNTEAFF. CDR3 DNA: TGTGCCAGCAGTACTACTTCTATGAACACTGAAGCTTTCTTT.

The chain joins TRBV30 to TRBJ1-1; D gene ambiguous. Trimming shortened V by 4 bases and J by 4 bases, and 7 bases separated the two germline ends. The germline CDR1 and CDR2 sequences are GTSNPN and SVGIG (reference sequence). This CDR3 has 11 residues. CDR3 region: CAWTLATEAFF. CDR3 in DNA: TGTGCCTGGACGCTGGCCACTGAAGCTTTCTTT.

This clone has just one count. The chain's CDR3 is CASSLGRAPETQYF. The CDR3 nucleotides are TGCGCCAGCAGCTTGGGGAGGGCCCCAGAGACCCAGTACTTC. The rearrangement links TRBV5-1 to TRBJ2-5, with D possibly matching TRBD2 (6 bases). The CDR3 runs to 14 residues. Trimming shortened V by 0 bases and J by 4 bases, and 10 bases separated the two germline ends. From germline, CDR1 is SGHRS and CDR2 YFSETQ. Together with reference TRBV5-1 and TRBJ2-5, the CDR3 gives the full variable domain: KAGVTQTPRYLIKTRGQQVTLSCSPISGHRSVSWYQQTPGQGLQFLFEYFSETQRNKGNFPGRFSGRQFSNSRSEMNVSTLELGDSALYLCASSLGRAPETQYFGPGTRLLVL.

The chain recombines TRBV19 with TRBJ2-7, with 7 bases identical to TRBD1. Per germline, CDR1 LNHDA and CDR2 SQIVND (reference sequence). J gave up 4 bases and V 3 bases, and 9 bases lay outside the gene matches. The CDR3 consists of 15 residues. The CDR3 spells CASSITGTAKYEQYF. The CDR3, as DNA: TGTGCCAGTAGTATCACAGGGACAGCAAAATACGAGCAGTACTTC.

The rearrangement links TRBV9 to TRBJ2-1; the match to TRBD2 covers 8 bases. CDR1 and CDR2 from the germline V gene are SGDLS and YYNGEE. The J segment lost 8 bases and the V segment lost 0 bases, leaving 7 bases of the junction unmatched. CDR3 length: 15 residues. The CDR3 loop is CASSVAISGIYEQFF. DNA for the CDR3: TGTGCCAGCAGCGTAGCAATTAGCGGGATTTATGAGCAGTTCTTC.

This chain uses TRBV7-2 with TRBJ2-5; 14 positions agree with TRBD2. Germline V lookup: CDR1 SGHTA, CDR2 FQGNSA. Germline trimming cut 5 bases from V and 3 bases from J; bases unmatched to any gene: 5. The CDR3 has 16 residues. CDR3 residues: CASSNRLAGGKETQYF. In DNA, the CDR3 is TGTGCCAGCAGCAACCGACTAGCGGGGGGGAAAGAGACCCAGTACTTC. Full variable domain (outside the CDR3, taken from reference TRBV7-2 and TRBJ2-5): GAGVSQSPSNKVTEKGKDVELRCDPISGHTALYWYRQSLGQGLEFLIYFQGNSAPDKSGLPSDRFSAERTGGSVSTLTIQRTQQEDSAVYLCASSNRLAGGKETQYFGPGTRLLVL.

The chain combines TRBV6-1 with TRBJ2-5; 10 bases agree with TRBD1. V was clipped by 1 base and J by 5 bases; unmatched bases: 4. Germline values: CDR1 MNHNS, CDR2 SASEGT. The CDR3 is 15 residues long. The CDR3 region is CASSEGTGGRETQYF. CDR3 DNA sequence: TGTGCCAGCAGTGAAGGGACAGGGGGGAGGGAGACCCAGTACTTC.

This rearrangement joins TRBV10-2 to TRBJ1-1; D may be TRBD1 (5 bases). The CDR3 sequence is 16 residues long. V was cut by 2 bases and J by 5 bases, with 18 bases left in between. The germline V gene has CDR1 WSHSY and CDR2 SAAADI. This CDR3 is CASSEPRGSSLTEAFF. CDR3 nucleotide sequence: TGCGCCAGCAGTGAGCCAAGGGGCAGTTCTCTTACTGAAGCTTTCTTT.

The CDR3 loop is CASRLLGQGSYEQYF. As DNA, the CDR3 is TGTGCCAGCAGGCTCCTGGGACAGGGGTCCTACGAGCAGTACTTC. This chain connects TRBV2 to TRBJ2-7; 10 bases map to TRBD1. J lost 1 base, V lost 6 bases, and 6 bases had no gene match. Germline CDR1 SNHLY, CDR2 FYNNEI. This CDR3 spans 15 amino acids.

The chain has TRBV7-9 and TRBJ1-1; 9 nucleotides align to TRBD1. Trimming removed 5 bases from V and 3 bases from J; junction bases left unmatched: 16. Germline V gene lookup returns CDR1 SEHNR and CDR2 FQNEAQ (reference sequence). This CDR3 is 18 amino acids long. Here the CDR3 reads CASSAKPRTGTGYTEAFF. DNA for the CDR3: TGTGCCAGCAGCGCAAAACCACGAACCGGGACAGGGTACACTGAAGCTTTCTTT.

V is TRBV18 and J is TRBJ2-3, with TRBD2 matching over 8 bases. The CDR3 totals 16 residues. The J segment lost 2 bases and the V segment lost 3 bases, leaving 7 bases of the junction unmatched. Looked up from germline, CDR1 is KGHSH and CDR2 is LQKENI. CDR3: CASSPLSGGNTDTQYF. The CDR3 bases are TGTGCCAGCTCACCGCTAAGCGGGGGTAACACAGATACGCAGTATTTT.

The genes are TRBV6-6 and TRBJ2-7; tentative D call: TRBD2 (7 bases). Germline loops: CDR1 MNHNY, CDR2 SVGAGI (reference sequence). CDR3 length: 15 residues. The V end was cut by 0 bases, the J end by 7 bases, with 16 bases between. CDR3 DNA: TGTGCCAGCAGTTACTCGTCTAGCGGACAGCCTGAGCAGTACTTC. It encodes CASSYSSSGQPEQYF.

The chain uses TRBV18 and TRBJ1-2; D perhaps matches TRBD1 (5 bases). Germline CDR1 KGHSH, CDR2 LQKENI. The CDR3 is made up of 13 amino acids. V was shortened by 3 bases and J by 1 base, with 6 bases between the two germline ends. CDR3 DNA: TGTGCCAGCTCACCGGACAATAACTATGGCTACACCTTC. It is translated as CASSPDNNYGYTF.

The chain is built from TRBV4-3 and TRBJ1-2; weak D call: TRBD1 (6 bases). With 0 bases removed from V and 4 bases from J, the gap between germline ends came to 15 bases. This CDR3 comprises 16 residues. Germline lookup yields CDR1 LGHNA and CDR2 YSLEER. The CDR3 region is CASSQEFGGGGYGYTF. The CDR3 DNA sequence: TGCGCCAGCAGCCAAGAGTTTGGGGGCGGGGGCTATGGCTACACCTTC.